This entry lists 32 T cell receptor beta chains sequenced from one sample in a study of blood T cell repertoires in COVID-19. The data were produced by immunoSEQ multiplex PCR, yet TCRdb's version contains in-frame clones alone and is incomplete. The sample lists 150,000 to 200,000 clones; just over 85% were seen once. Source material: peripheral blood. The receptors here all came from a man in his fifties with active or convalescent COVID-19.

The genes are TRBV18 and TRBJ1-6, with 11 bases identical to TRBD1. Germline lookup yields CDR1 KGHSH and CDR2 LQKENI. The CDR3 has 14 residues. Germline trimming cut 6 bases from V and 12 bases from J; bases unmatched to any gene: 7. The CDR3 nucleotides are TGTGCCAGCTCGCCCGGACAGGGGGCCCGACCCCTCCACTTT. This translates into CASSPGQGARPLHF.

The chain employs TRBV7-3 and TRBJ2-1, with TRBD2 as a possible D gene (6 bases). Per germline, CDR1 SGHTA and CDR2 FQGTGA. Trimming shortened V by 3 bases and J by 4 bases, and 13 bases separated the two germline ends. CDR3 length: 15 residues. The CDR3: CASSFRGSRYNEQFF. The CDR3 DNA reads TGTGCCAGCAGCTTCCGGGGGAGTAGATACAATGAGCAGTTCTTC.

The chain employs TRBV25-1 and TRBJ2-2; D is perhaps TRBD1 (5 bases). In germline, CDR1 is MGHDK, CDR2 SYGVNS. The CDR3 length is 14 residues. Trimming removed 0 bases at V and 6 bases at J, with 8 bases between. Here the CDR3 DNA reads TGTGCCAGCAGTGAATATTCAGGGCCCGGGGAGCTGTTTTTT. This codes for CASSEYSGPGELFF.

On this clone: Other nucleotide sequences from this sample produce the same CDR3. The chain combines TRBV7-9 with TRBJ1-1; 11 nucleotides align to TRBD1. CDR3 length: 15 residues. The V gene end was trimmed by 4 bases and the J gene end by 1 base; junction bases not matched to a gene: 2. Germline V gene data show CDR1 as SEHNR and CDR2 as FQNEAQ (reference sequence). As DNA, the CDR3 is TGTGCCAGCAGCTGGGGGACAGGGGGGAACACTGAAGCTTTCTTT. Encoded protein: CASSWGTGGNTEAFF.

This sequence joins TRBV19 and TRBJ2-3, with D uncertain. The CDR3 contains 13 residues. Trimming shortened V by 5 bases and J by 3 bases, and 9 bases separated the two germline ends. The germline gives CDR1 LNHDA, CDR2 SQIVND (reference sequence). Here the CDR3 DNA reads TGTGCCAGTAGTCTTATACAGACAGATACGCAGTATTTT. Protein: CASSLIQTDTQYF.

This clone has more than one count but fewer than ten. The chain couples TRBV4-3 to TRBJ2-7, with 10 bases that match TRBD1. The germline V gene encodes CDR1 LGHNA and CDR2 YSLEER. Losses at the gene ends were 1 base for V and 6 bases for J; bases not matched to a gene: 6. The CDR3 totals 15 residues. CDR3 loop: CASSQVMGQGFEQYF. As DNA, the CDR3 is TGCGCCAGCAGCCAAGTGATGGGACAGGGGTTCGAGCAGTACTTC.

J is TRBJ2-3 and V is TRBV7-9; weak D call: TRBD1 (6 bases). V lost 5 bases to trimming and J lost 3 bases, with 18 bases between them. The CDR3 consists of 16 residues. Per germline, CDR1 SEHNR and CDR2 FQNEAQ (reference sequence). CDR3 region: CASSANRDGVTDTQYF. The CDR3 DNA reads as TGTGCCAGCAGCGCCAACAGGGATGGTGTTACAGATACGCAGTATTTT.

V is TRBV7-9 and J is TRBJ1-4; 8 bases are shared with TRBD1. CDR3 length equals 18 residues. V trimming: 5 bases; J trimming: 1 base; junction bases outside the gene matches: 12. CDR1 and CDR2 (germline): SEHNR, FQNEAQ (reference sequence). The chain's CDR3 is CASSPSDRVGLTNEKLFF. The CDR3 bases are TGTGCCAGCAGCCCCTCGGACAGGGTCGGGCTAACTAATGAAAAACTGTTTTTT.

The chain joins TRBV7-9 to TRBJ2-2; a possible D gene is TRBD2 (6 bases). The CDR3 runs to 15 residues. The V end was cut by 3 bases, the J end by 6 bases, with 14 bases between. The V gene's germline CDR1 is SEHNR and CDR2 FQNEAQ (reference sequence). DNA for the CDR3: TGTGCCAGCAGCTTGGGGGGATTAGACGCCGGGGAGCTGTTTTTT. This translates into CASSLGGLDAGELFF.

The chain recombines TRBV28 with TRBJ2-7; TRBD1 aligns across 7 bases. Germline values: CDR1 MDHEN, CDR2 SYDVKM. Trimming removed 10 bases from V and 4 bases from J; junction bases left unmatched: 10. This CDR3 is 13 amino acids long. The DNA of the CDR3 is TGTGCCACCGAGACAGGGACCCTATACGAGCAGTACTTC. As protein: CATETGTLYEQYF.

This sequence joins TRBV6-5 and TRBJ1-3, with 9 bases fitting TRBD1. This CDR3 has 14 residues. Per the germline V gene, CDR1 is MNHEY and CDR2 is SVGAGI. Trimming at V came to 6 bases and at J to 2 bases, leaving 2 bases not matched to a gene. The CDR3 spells CASSRQGAGNTIYF. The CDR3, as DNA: TGTGCCAGCAGCCGACAGGGGGCTGGAAACACCATATATTTT.

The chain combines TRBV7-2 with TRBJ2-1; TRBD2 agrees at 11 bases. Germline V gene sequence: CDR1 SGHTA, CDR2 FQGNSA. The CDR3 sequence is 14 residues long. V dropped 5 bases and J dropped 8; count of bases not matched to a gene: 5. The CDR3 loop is CASSPGLAVHEQFF. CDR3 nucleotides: TGTGCCAGCAGCCCGGGACTAGCGGTCCATGAGCAGTTCTTC. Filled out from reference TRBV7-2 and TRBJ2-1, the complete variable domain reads GAGVSQSPSNKVTEKGKDVELRCDPISGHTALYWYRQSLGQGLEFLIYFQGNSAPDKSGLPSDRFSAERTGGSVSTLTIQRTQQEDSAVYLCASSPGLAVHEQFFGPGTRLTVL.

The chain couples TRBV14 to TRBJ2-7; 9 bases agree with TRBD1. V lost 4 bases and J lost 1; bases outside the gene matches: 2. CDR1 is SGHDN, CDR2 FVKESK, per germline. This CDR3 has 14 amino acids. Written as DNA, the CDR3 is TGTGCCAGCAGCCCCGACAGGGGGTCCTACGAGCAGTACTTC. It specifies CASSPDRGSYEQYF.

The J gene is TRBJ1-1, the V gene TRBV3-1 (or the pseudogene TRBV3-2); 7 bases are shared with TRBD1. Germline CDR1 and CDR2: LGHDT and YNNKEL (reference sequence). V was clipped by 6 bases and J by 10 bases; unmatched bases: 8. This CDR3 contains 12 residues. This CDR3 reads CASRPGRGRAFF. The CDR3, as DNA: TGTGCCAGCAGACCCGGGAGGGGGCGAGCTTTCTTT.

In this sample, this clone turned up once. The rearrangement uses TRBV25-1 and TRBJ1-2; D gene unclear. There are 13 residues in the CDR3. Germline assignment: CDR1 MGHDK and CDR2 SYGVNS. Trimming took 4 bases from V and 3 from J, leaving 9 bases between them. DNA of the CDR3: TGTGCCAGCAGTGCTAGTACGGACTATGGCTACACCTTC. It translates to CASSASTDYGYTF.

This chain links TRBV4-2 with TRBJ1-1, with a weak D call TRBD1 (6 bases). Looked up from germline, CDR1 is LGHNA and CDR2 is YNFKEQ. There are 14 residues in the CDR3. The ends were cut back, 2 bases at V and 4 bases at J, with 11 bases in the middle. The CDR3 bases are TGTGCCAGCAGCCAACAGGGGTCGGGCACTGAAGCTTTCTTT. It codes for CASSQQGSGTEAFF.

The CDR3 nucleotides are TGTGCCAGCAGCTCACAGCTCCAAGAGACCCAGTACTTC. This translates into CASSSQLQETQYF. This rearrangement joins TRBV11-2 to TRBJ2-5; D unclear. The V end lost 4 bases, the J end lost 1 base, and 7 bases lay between the germline ends. Germline CDR1 and CDR2: SGHAT and FQNNGV. The CDR3 has 13 amino acids.

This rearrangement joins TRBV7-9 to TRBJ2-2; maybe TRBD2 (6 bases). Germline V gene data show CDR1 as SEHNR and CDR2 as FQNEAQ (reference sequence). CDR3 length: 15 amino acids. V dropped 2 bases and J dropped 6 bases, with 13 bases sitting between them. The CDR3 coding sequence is TGTGCCAGCAGCTTATCGGGGGAAGCGGCCGGGGAGCTGTTTTTT. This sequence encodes CASSLSGEAAGELFF.

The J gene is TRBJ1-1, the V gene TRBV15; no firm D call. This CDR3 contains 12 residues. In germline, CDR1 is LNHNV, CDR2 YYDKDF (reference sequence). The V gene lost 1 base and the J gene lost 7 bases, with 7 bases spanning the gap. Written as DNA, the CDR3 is TGTGCCACCAGCAGAGGAGGGATTGAAGCTTTCTTT. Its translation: CATSRGGIEAFF.

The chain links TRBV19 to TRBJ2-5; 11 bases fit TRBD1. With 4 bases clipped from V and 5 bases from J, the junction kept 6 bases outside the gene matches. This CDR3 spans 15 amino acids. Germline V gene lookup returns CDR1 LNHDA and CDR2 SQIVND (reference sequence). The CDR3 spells CASSTGTGGWETQYF. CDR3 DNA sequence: TGTGCCAGTAGTACGGGGACAGGGGGTTGGGAGACCCAGTACTTC.

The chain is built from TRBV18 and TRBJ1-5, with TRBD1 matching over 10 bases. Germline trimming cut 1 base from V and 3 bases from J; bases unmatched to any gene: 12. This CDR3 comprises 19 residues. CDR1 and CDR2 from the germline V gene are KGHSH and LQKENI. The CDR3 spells CASSPLPTGTGATNQPQHF. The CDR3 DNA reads TGTGCCAGCTCACCACTCCCGACCGGGACAGGGGCTACCAATCAGCCCCAGCATTTT. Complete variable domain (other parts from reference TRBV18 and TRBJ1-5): NAGVMQNPRHLVRRRGQEARLRCSPMKGHSHVYWYRQLPEEGLKFMVYLQKENIIDESGMPKERFSAEFPKEGPSILRIQQVVRGDSAAYFCASSPLPTGTGATNQPQHFGDGTRLSIL.

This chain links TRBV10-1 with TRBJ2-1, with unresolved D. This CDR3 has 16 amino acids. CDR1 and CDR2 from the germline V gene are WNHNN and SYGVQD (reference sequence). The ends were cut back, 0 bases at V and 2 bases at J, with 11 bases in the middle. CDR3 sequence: CASSESSSPAYNEQFF. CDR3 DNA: TGCGCCAGCAGTGAGTCTAGCTCCCCAGCCTACAATGAGCAGTTCTTC.

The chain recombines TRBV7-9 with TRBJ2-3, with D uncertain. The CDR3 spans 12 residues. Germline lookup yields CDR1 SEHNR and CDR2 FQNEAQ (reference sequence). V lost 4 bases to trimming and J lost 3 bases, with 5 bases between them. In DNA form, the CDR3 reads TGTGCCAGCAGCTCCAGGACAGATACGCAGTATTTT. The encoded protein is CASSSRTDTQYF.

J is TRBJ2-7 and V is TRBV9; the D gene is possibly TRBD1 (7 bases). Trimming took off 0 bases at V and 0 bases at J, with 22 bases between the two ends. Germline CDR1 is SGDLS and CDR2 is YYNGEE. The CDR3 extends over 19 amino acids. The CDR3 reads CASSVERVQGGKSSYEQYF. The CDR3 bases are TGTGCCAGCAGCGTAGAGAGGGTGCAGGGGGGCAAGAGCTCCTACGAGCAGTACTTC.

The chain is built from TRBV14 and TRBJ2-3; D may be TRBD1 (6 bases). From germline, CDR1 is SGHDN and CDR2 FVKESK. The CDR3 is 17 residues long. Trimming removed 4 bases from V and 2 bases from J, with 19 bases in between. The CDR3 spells CASSPTDSFLITDTQYF. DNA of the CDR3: TGTGCCAGCAGCCCAACGGACAGCTTTCTAATCACAGATACGCAGTATTTT.

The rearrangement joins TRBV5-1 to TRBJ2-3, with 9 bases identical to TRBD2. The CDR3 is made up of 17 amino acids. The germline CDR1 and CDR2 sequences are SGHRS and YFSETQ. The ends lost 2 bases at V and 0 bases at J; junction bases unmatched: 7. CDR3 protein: CASSFSGGGASTDTQYF. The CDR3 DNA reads TGCGCCAGCAGCTTCTCTGGCGGGGGGGCCAGCACAGATACGCAGTATTTT.

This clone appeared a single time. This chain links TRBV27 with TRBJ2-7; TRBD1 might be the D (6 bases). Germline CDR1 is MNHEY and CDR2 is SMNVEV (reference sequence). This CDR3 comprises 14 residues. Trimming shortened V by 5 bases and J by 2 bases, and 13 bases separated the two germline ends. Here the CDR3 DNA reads TGTGCCAGCAGTCTCGAGACAGGACCCTACGAGCAGTACTTC. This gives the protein CASSLETGPYEQYF.

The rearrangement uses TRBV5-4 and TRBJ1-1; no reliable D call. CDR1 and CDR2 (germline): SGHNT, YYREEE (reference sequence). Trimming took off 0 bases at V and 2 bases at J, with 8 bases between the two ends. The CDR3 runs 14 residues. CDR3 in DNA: TGTGCCAGCAGCTTGGACCTGAGCAACACTGAAGCTTTCTTT. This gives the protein CASSLDLSNTEAFF. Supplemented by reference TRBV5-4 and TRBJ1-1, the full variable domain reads ETGVTQSPTHLIKTRGQQVTLRCSSQSGHNTVSWYQQALGQGPQFIFQYYREEENGRGNFPPRFSGLQFPNYSSELNVNALELDDSALYLCASSLDLSNTEAFFGQGTRLTVV.

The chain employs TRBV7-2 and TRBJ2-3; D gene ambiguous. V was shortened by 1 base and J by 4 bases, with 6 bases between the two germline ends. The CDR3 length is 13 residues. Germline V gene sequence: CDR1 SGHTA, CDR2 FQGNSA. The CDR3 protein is CASSLDLADTQYF. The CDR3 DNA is TGTGCCAGCAGCTTAGATCTTGCAGATACGCAGTATTTT. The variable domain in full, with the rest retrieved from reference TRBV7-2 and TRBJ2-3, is GAGVSQSPSNKVTEKGKDVELRCDPISGHTALYWYRQSLGQGLEFLIYFQGNSAPDKSGLPSDRFSAERTGGSVSTLTIQRTQQEDSAVYLCASSLDLADTQYFGPGTRLTVL.

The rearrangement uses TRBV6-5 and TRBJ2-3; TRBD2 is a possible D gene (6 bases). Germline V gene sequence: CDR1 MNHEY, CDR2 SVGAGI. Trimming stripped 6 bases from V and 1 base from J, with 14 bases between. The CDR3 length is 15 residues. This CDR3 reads CASSPLAEGTDTQYF. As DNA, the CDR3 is TGTGCCAGCAGCCCACTAGCAGAAGGCACAGATACGCAGTATTTT.

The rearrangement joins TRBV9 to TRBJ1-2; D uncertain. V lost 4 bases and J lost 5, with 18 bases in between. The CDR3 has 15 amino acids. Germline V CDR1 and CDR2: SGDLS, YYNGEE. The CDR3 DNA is TGTGCCAGCAGCCCCCGGCAGGCGATAAATTATGGCTACACCTTC. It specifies CASSPRQAINYGYTF.

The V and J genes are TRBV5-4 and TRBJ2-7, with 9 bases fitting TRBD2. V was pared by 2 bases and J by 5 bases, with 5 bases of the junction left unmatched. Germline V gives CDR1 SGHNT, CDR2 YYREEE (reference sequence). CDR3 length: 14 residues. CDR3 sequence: CASSFLAGFDEQYF. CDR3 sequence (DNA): TGTGCCAGCAGCTTCCTAGCGGGATTCGACGAGCAGTACTTC. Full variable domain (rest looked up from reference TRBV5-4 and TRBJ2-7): ETGVTQSPTHLIKTRGQQVTLRCSSQSGHNTVSWYQQALGQGPQFIFQYYREEENGRGNFPPRFSGLQFPNYSSELNVNALELDDSALYLCASSFLAGFDEQYFGPGTRLTVT.